Following are 14 T cell receptor beta chains from one sample sequenced in a study of blood T cell repertoires in COVID-19. The method was immunoSEQ multiplex PCR; TCRdb's version includes in-frame clones alone and lacks a portion of them. The sample shows more than 150,000 clones, almost 85% of them seen only once. Source material: PBMCs or T cells enriched from blood (not recorded which). These TCRs come from a man in his fifties or sixties who had recovered from COVID-19.

On this clone: Other DNA sequences in the sample encode the same CDR3. The rearrangement uses TRBV28 and TRBJ2-7; 8 bases match TRBD1. The CDR3 has 14 residues. The trim removed 4 bases at V and 1 base at J, leaving 3 bases unmatched. Germline CDR1 and CDR2: MDHEN and SYDVKM. The CDR3 sequence is CASSSTGGSYEQYF. CDR3 sequence (DNA): TGTGCCAGCAGTTCAACAGGGGGTTCCTACGAGCAGTACTTC.

The chain carries TRBV29-1 and TRBJ2-3, with D unresolved. In germline, CDR1 is SQVTM, CDR2 ANQGSEA. Trimming cost V 7 bases and J 2 bases, with 10 bases left between them. The CDR3 is 12 amino acids. The DNA of the CDR3 is TGCAGCGGGGCTACCTACACAGATACGCAGTATTTT. Translating it yields CSGATYTDTQYF.

The CDR3 reads CATAGTGGNEQYF. In nucleotides, the CDR3 is TGTGCCACCGCCGGGACAGGGGGCAACGAGCAGTACTTC. The rearrangement joins TRBV6-5 to TRBJ2-7, with 12 bases identical to TRBD1. J gave up 5 bases and V 10 bases, and 6 bases lay outside the gene matches. The CDR3 covers 13 residues. Germline CDR1 and CDR2: MNHEY and SVGAGI.

The V and J genes are TRBV7-9 and TRBJ1-2; D unclear. CDR1 is SEHNR and CDR2 is FQNEAQ in the germline V gene (reference sequence). V lost 0 bases, J lost 7 bases, and 9 bases lay in between. This CDR3 has 13 residues. The CDR3 nucleotides read TGTGCCAGCAGCTTAGCAAGTCGGGGTGGCTACACCTTC. This sequence encodes CASSLASRGGYTF.

The J gene is TRBJ1-1, the V gene TRBV3-1 (or the pseudogene TRBV3-2); no reliable D call. The CDR3 covers 12 residues. V dropped 6 bases and J dropped 0 bases, with 5 bases sitting between them. CDR1 LGHDT and CDR2 YNNKEL come from the germline V gene (reference sequence). The CDR3 sequence is CASRKLNTEAFF. CDR3 in DNA: TGTGCCAGCAGGAAGCTGAACACTGAAGCTTTCTTT.

This clone was recorded a few times. This chain connects TRBV9 to TRBJ1-2; D is unclear. The CDR3 extends over 16 amino acids. The germline V and J ends were trimmed by 2 bases and 2 bases, with 16 bases remaining between them. CDR1 and CDR2 (germline): SGDLS, YYNGEE. CDR3 sequence reads: CASSVFDGVGNYGYTF. CDR3 nucleotide sequence: TGTGCCAGCAGCGTTTTTGATGGCGTCGGGAACTATGGCTACACCTTC.

V usage is TRBV28 and J usage is TRBJ1-4; no clear D. The V end lost 2 bases, the J end lost 0 bases, and 13 bases lay between the germline ends. The CDR3 runs to 17 residues. Germline CDR1 MDHEN, CDR2 SYDVKM. CDR3 loop: CASSLASSIATNEKLFF. DNA for the CDR3: TGTGCCAGCAGTTTAGCCAGTTCCATTGCAACTAATGAAAAACTGTTTTTT.

The chain carries TRBV3-1 (or the pseudogene TRBV3-2) and TRBJ2-4; 13 bases map to TRBD2. The ends lost 3 bases at V and 0 bases at J; junction bases unmatched: 20. Germline-derived CDR1 and CDR2 are LGHDT and YNNKEL (reference sequence). This CDR3 has 23 amino acids. For the CDR3, the DNA is TGTGCCAGCAGCCACGCCCCCTCCGGGACTAGCGGGGCGGGGGGGCTAGCCAAAAACATTCAGTACTTC. Residues: CASSHAPSGTSGAGGLAKNIQYF.

This clone came up a few times. The rearrangement uses TRBV15 and TRBJ2-1; 7 bases line up with TRBD1. The junction had 3 bases not matched to a gene; V was cut back by 3 bases and J by 4 bases. The CDR3 runs to 14 residues. Looked up from germline, CDR1 is LNHNV and CDR2 is YYDKDF (reference sequence). DNA for the CDR3: TGTGCCACCAGCAGGGACAGGTCTTACAATGAGCAGTTCTTC. Translating it yields CATSRDRSYNEQFF.

This chain uses TRBV7-3 with TRBJ2-3; D not resolved. This CDR3 comprises 11 residues. The V and J ends lost 2 bases and 5 bases respectively, with 2 bases between them. The germline gives CDR1 SGHTA, CDR2 FQGTGA. CDR3 protein: CASSLRDTQYF. CDR3 coding DNA: TGTGCCAGCAGCTTACGAGATACGCAGTATTTT.

CDR3 coding DNA: TGTGCCAGCAGCTTAACAGGGGTAGCTAACTATGGCTACACCTTC. This sequence encodes CASSLTGVANYGYTF. The rearrangement joins TRBV28 to TRBJ1-2, with TRBD1 matching 7 bases. The germline CDR1 and CDR2 sequences are MDHEN and SYDVKM. With 6 bases clipped from V and 0 bases from J, the junction kept 7 bases outside the gene matches. The CDR3 consists of 15 residues.

The rearrangement links TRBV30 to TRBJ1-2; 8 nucleotides line up with TRBD1. J gave up 5 bases and V 4 bases, and 15 bases lay outside the gene matches. From germline, CDR1 is GTSNPN and CDR2 SVGIG (reference sequence). CDR3 size: 16 residues. CDR3 sequence (DNA): TGTGCCTGGACCAGTTCCTGGACAGGGCTCGGATATGGCTACACCTTC. Protein: CAWTSSWTGLGYGYTF.

The chain employs TRBV5-4 and TRBJ1-2; D perhaps matches TRBD1 (6 bases). Germline CDR1 SGHNT, CDR2 YYREEE (reference sequence). V was shortened by 3 bases and J by 7 bases, with 19 bases between the two germline ends. The CDR3 runs to 15 residues. CDR3 sequence: CASSSGRRGAAGYTF. The CDR3 coding sequence is TGTGCCAGCAGCTCCGGCCGTCGGGGGGCCGCTGGCTACACCTTC.

In its sample, this clone was seen a few times. The chain recombines TRBV3-1 (or the pseudogene TRBV3-2) with TRBJ2-1; TRBD2 matches 15 bases. After removal of 4 bases from V and 0 bases from J, the junction contained 7 bases not matched to a gene. This CDR3 is built from 19 residues. Germline-derived CDR1 and CDR2 are LGHDT and YNNKEL (reference sequence). CDR3 coding DNA: TGTGCCAGCAGCCCTATCAGGACTAGCGGGAGGGGCTCCTACAATGAGCAGTTCTTC. It specifies CASSPIRTSGRGSYNEQFF.